Shown below are 28 T cell receptor beta chains from a single sample sequenced in a study of cytomegalovirus exposure and HLA in healthy donors. The study ran its PCR with 60 Vbeta and 13 Jbeta primers. Sequenced by immunoSEQ multiplex PCR; TCRdb stores in-frame clones only, minus some. The repertoire consists of tens of thousands of clones, with approximately 66% occurring once and the leading ten covering under 4.5%. Sequencing was carried out using PBMCs. These receptors came from a male donor in good health and CMV-seropositive.

The chain couples TRBV4-2 to TRBJ2-7; D may be TRBD2 (5 bases). The CDR3 runs 16 residues. The germline gives CDR1 LGHNA, CDR2 YNFKEQ. Trimming pared 4 bases from V and 7 bases from J, leaving 23 bases between. CDR3 in amino acids: CASSLTLKELSGEQYF. Written as DNA, the CDR3 is TGTGCCAGCAGCCTTACCCTAAAGGAGTTATCGGGAGAGCAGTACTTC.

The genes are TRBV9 and TRBJ2-2; the D gene is possibly TRBD2 (6 bases). The germline gives CDR1 SGDLS, CDR2 YYNGEE. Trimming removed 1 base from V and 3 bases from J, with 13 bases in between. The CDR3 is 16 residues long. The DNA of the CDR3 is TGTGCCAGCAGCGTATATTGGGACTCCCACACCGGGGAGCTGTTTTTT. Protein: CASSVYWDSHTGELFF.

This clone has more than one count but fewer than ten. The chain links TRBV28 to TRBJ2-5, with 11 nucleotides matching TRBD2. V was clipped by 9 bases and J by 2 bases; unmatched bases: 20. Germline-derived CDR1 and CDR2 are MDHEN and SYDVKM. The CDR3 has 19 residues. In DNA, the CDR3 is TGTGCCAGTCACACATCCCTCTTGAAACTAGCGGGGGAGCAAGAGACCCAGTACTTC. As protein: CASHTSLLKLAGEQETQYF. Looking up the rest from reference TRBV28 and TRBJ2-5 gives the full variable domain: DVKVTQSSRYLVKRTGEKVFLECVQDMDHENMFWYRQDPGLGLRLIYFSYDVKMKEKGDIPEGYSVSREKKERFSLILESASTNQTSMYLCASHTSLLKLAGEQETQYFGPGTRLLVL.

This clone was found a few times. The chain employs TRBV29-1 and TRBJ2-3; D is perhaps TRBD1 (5 bases). Per germline, CDR1 SQVTM and CDR2 ANQGSEA. Trimming stripped 4 bases from V and 3 bases from J, with 8 bases between. CDR3 size: 12 residues. In nucleotides, the CDR3 is TGCAGCGTTGTGACAGCGACAGATACGCAGTATTTT. It specifies CSVVTATDTQYF.

The V gene is TRBV7-6, the J gene TRBJ1-4; perhaps TRBD1 as D (5 bases). The CDR3 runs to 15 residues. V dropped 1 base and J dropped 7 bases, with 13 bases sitting between them. Germline CDR1 reads SGHVS; CDR2 reads FNYEAQ. CDR3 region: CASSLEAGQGEKLFF. CDR3 sequence (DNA): TGTGCCAGCAGCTTAGAGGCAGGGCAGGGTGAAAAACTGTTTTTT.

This rearrangement joins TRBV27 to TRBJ2-7, with a weak D call TRBD2 (5 bases). The V and J ends lost 2 bases and 3 bases respectively, with 8 bases between them. The CDR3 is made up of 13 amino acids. Germline loops: CDR1 MNHEY, CDR2 SMNVEV (reference sequence). The CDR3 reads CASSLTEDYEQYF. Here the CDR3 DNA reads TGTGCCAGCAGTTTAACGGAGGACTACGAGCAGTACTTC.

This clone was observed a single time. The chain combines TRBV19 with TRBJ2-7; possibly TRBD1 for D (6 bases). The V end was cut by 4 bases, the J end by 1 base, with 17 bases between. The length of the CDR3 is 16 residues. Looked up from germline, CDR1 is LNHDA and CDR2 is SQIVND (reference sequence). DNA of the CDR3: TGTGCCAGTAGTAGACACTTGACAGGTTTTTCCTACGAGCAGTACTTC. As protein: CASSRHLTGFSYEQYF.

V gene TRBV28 combines with J gene TRBJ2-2; D ambiguous. V was shortened by 5 bases and J by 4 bases, with 14 bases between the two germline ends. This CDR3 contains 15 residues. Germline V CDR1 and CDR2: MDHEN, SYDVKM. Here the CDR3 reads CASSRVGSSTGELFF. In DNA, the CDR3 is TGTGCCAGCAGTAGAGTTGGTAGTAGCACCGGGGAGCTGTTTTTT. The whole variable domain, filled in from reference TRBV28 and TRBJ2-2, reads DVKVTQSSRYLVKRTGEKVFLECVQDMDHENMFWYRQDPGLGLRLIYFSYDVKMKEKGDIPEGYSVSREKKERFSLILESASTNQTSMYLCASSRVGSSTGELFFGEGSRLTVL.

About this clone: Within the sample, other DNA sequences also encode this same CDR3. This rearrangement joins TRBV28 to TRBJ2-1, with 9 bases fitting TRBD2. This CDR3 is 14 amino acids long. The J segment lost 1 base and the V segment lost 6 bases, leaving 1 base of the junction unmatched. Germline V lookup: CDR1 MDHEN, CDR2 SYDVKM. CDR3 DNA sequence: TGTGCCAGCAGAGCGGGGGGTTCCTACAATGAGCAGTTCTTC. This sequence encodes CASRAGGSYNEQFF.

The table lists this clone with a few counts. The chain recombines TRBV7-9 with TRBJ2-6, with TRBD1 matching over 8 bases. The V gene end was trimmed by 4 bases and the J gene end by 2 bases; junction bases not matched to a gene: 4. CDR1 SEHNR and CDR2 FQNEAQ come from the germline V gene (reference sequence). The CDR3 extends over 16 amino acids. CDR3 bases: TGTGCCAGCAGCTACCAGACAGGGGCTGGGGCCAACGTCCTGACTTTC. Translation: CASSYQTGAGANVLTF.

The chain recombines TRBV5-6 with TRBJ1-4, with 7 bases matching TRBD1. After removal of 0 bases from V and 17 bases from J, the junction contained 7 bases not matched to a gene. This CDR3 region has 12 residues. CDR1 and CDR2 from the germline V gene are SGHDT and YYEEEE. CDR3 bases: TGTGCCAGCAGCTTGGCGATAGGGGGCCTTTTTTTT. Translation: CASSLAIGGLFF.

The J gene is TRBJ2-3, the V gene TRBV6-5; TRBD2 matches at 7 bases. The ends lost 6 bases at V and 1 base at J; junction bases unmatched: 4. The germline V gene has CDR1 MNHEY and CDR2 SVGAGI. The CDR3 spans 14 residues. CDR3 nucleotide sequence: TGTGCCAGCAGCCCCGCGGGGGGCACAGATACGCAGTATTTT. This translates into CASSPAGGTDTQYF.

This clone was seen only a few times. V is TRBV6-9 and J is TRBJ2-1, with TRBD2 identical over 8 bases. The CDR3 has 18 residues. V trimming: 4 bases; J trimming: 3 bases; junction bases outside the gene matches: 14. In germline, CDR1 is MNHGY, CDR2 SVAAGI. CDR3: CASSSTIQREWVYNEQFF. CDR3 nucleotide sequence: TGTGCCAGCAGTTCCACGATACAGCGGGAGTGGGTCTACAATGAGCAGTTCTTC.

The V gene is TRBV5-1, the J gene TRBJ2-2, with a tentative D call TRBD1 (5 bases). This CDR3 is 15 amino acids long. V lost 4 bases to trimming and J lost 0 bases, with 10 bases between them. CDR1 is SGHRS, CDR2 YFSETQ, per germline. CDR3 bases: TGCGCCAGCAGCCTACAGGACGCGAACACCGGGGAGCTGTTTTTT. Translating it yields CASSLQDANTGELFF.

The sample holds a few counts of this clone. The rearrangement uses TRBV7-9 and TRBJ1-1, with TRBD1 matching over 7 bases. In germline, CDR1 is SEHNR, CDR2 FQNEAQ (reference sequence). J gave up 1 base and V 5 bases, and 1 base lay outside the gene matches. There are 13 residues in the CDR3. The CDR3 DNA follows: TGTGCCAGCAGCCAGGGGGAGAACACTGAAGCTTTCTTT. Protein: CASSQGENTEAFF. Based on the CDR3 plus reference TRBV7-9 and TRBJ1-1, the full variable domain is DTGVSQNPRHKITKRGQNVTFRCDPISEHNRLYWYRQTLGQGPEFLTYFQNEAQLEKSRLLSDRFSAERPKGSFSTLEIQRTEQGDSAMYLCASSQGENTEAFFGQGTRLTVV.

The chain's CDR3 is CASMGARDYGYTF. The CDR3 DNA sequence: TGTGCCAGCATGGGGGCACGGGACTATGGCTACACCTTC. The V and J genes are TRBV25-1 and TRBJ1-2; perhaps TRBD1 as D (6 bases). The CDR3 extends over 13 amino acids. The V gene lost 7 bases and the J gene lost 3 bases, with 12 bases spanning the gap. Germline CDR1 MGHDK, CDR2 SYGVNS.

V is TRBV6-1 and J is TRBJ1-2, with 7 bases lining up with TRBD1. Germline CDR1 reads MNHNS; CDR2 reads SASEGT. This CDR3 contains 14 residues. V lost 2 bases to trimming and J lost 2 bases; unmatched junction nucleotides: 2. The CDR3 spells CASSERQGNYGYTF. The DNA of the CDR3 is TGTGCCAGCAGTGAACGACAGGGAAACTATGGCTACACCTTC.

This sequence joins TRBV11-2 and TRBJ2-5; D call uncertain. V lost 2 bases, J lost 5 bases, and 9 bases lay in between. Germline CDR1 SGHAT, CDR2 FQNNGV. This CDR3 has 13 residues. The CDR3 nucleotides read TGTGCCAGCAGCTTATCTCTTGAGGAGACCCAGTACTTC. This translates into CASSLSLEETQYF. Complete variable domain (other parts from reference TRBV11-2 and TRBJ2-5): EAGVAQSPRYKIIEKRQSVAFWCNPISGHATLYWYQQILGQGPKLLIQFQNNGVVDDSQLPKDRFSAERLKGVDSTLKIQPAKLEDSAVYLCASSLSLEETQYFGPGTRLLVL.

J is TRBJ2-5 and V is TRBV25-1; 13 bases are shared with TRBD2. V lost 4 bases, J lost 5 bases, and 4 bases stayed unmatched. CDR1 is MGHDK and CDR2 is SYGVNS in the germline V gene. The CDR3 is 15 amino acids. CDR3 sequence: CASSATSGRQETQYF. The CDR3 DNA reads as TGTGCCAGCAGTGCGACTAGCGGGAGGCAGGAGACCCAGTACTTC.

This clone was seen a handful of times. This chain uses TRBV2 with TRBJ2-4; tentative D call: TRBD1 (5 bases). CDR3 length: 16 residues. Germline lookup yields CDR1 SNHLY and CDR2 FYNNEI. The ends were cut back, 7 bases at V and 3 bases at J, with 19 bases in the middle. The CDR3 region is CASMALQGRFKNIQYF. For the CDR3, the DNA is TGTGCCAGCATGGCGTTGCAGGGCAGATTCAAAAACATTCAGTACTTC.

This chain joins TRBV5-1 and TRBJ2-7, with 7 bases lining up with TRBD2. V shed 1 base and J 6 bases; nucleotides not matched to a gene: 10. The CDR3 sequence is 15 residues long. Germline-derived CDR1 and CDR2 are SGHRS and YFSETQ. The CDR3 loop reads CASSLNREVFCEQYF. The CDR3 DNA reads as TGCGCCAGCAGCTTGAATCGGGAGGTCTTCTGCGAGCAGTACTTC. The full variable domain, completed using reference TRBV5-1 and TRBJ2-7, is KAGVTQTPRYLIKTRGQQVTLSCSPISGHRSVSWYQQTPGQGLQFLFEYFSETQRNKGNFPGRFSGRQFSNSRSEMNVSTLELGDSALYLCASSLNREVFCEQYFGPGTRLTVT.

The gene calls are TRBV5-1 and TRBJ2-3; no clear D gene. V dropped 0 bases and J dropped 3 bases, with 14 bases sitting between them. Germline V lookup: CDR1 SGHRS, CDR2 YFSETQ. The CDR3 sequence is 16 residues long. The chain's CDR3 is CASSLARGTGTDTQYF. The CDR3 nucleotides read TGCGCCAGCAGCTTGGCCCGAGGAACCGGGACAGATACGCAGTATTTT.

This rearrangement joins TRBV18 to TRBJ1-1, with 7 bases aligning to TRBD1. The CDR3 loop spans 13 amino acids. Germline V lookup: CDR1 KGHSH, CDR2 LQKENI. V lost 6 bases, J lost 4 bases, and 5 bases stayed unmatched. In nucleotides, the CDR3 is TGTGCCAGCTCGCGGGACAGCAGCACTGAAGCTTTCTTT. Amino acids: CASSRDSSTEAFF.

The chain employs TRBV27 and TRBJ1-5; the D is unclear. V gave up 6 bases and J gave up 5 bases, with 14 bases separating them. This CDR3 is built from 14 residues. CDR1 and CDR2 from the germline V gene are MNHEY and SMNVEV (reference sequence). CDR3 sequence reads: CASRNRGGYQPQHF. The CDR3 bases are TGTGCCAGCAGGAATCGTGGCGGCTATCAGCCCCAGCATTTT.

The chain carries TRBV7-3 and TRBJ1-1, with TRBD1 identical over 12 bases. The CDR3 is made up of 13 amino acids. Germline V gives CDR1 SGHTA, CDR2 FQGTGA. J was trimmed by 8 bases and V by 5 bases; bases with no gene match: 3. The CDR3 is CASSPGTGGEAFF. The CDR3 DNA is TGTGCCAGCAGCCCGGGGACAGGGGGCGAAGCTTTCTTT.

V is TRBV11-2 and J is TRBJ2-7; TRBD1 agrees at 10 bases. The V gene's germline CDR1 is SGHAT and CDR2 FQNNGV. V gave up 2 bases and J gave up 3 bases; unmatched junction bases: 7. The CDR3 sequence is 16 residues long. CDR3 sequence: CASSLRTGGAYYEQYF. In DNA, the CDR3 is TGTGCCAGCAGCTTACGGACAGGGGGTGCCTACTACGAGCAGTACTTC.

The chain links TRBV5-6 to TRBJ2-7, with 8 bases lining up with TRBD1. The CDR3 extends over 15 amino acids. Germline CDR1 is SGHDT and CDR2 is YYEEEE. V dropped 4 bases and J dropped 6; count of bases not matched to a gene: 12. CDR3 loop: CASSGRGTGGREQYF. CDR3 in DNA: TGTGCCAGCAGCGGAAGAGGGACAGGAGGTCGCGAGCAGTACTTC.

Only a few counts were recorded for this clone. The chain carries TRBV30 and TRBJ2-7; 9 bases are a match to TRBD2. The CDR3 totals 14 residues. From germline, CDR1 is GTSNPN and CDR2 SVGIG (reference sequence). V lost 0 bases to trimming and J lost 6 bases; unmatched junction nucleotides: 6. CDR3 sequence: CAWSVVAGVGEQYF. DNA of the CDR3: TGTGCCTGGAGTGTAGTAGCGGGAGTAGGCGAGCAGTACTTC.